A single T cell receptor (beta chain) is shown here with its context. Its antigen is currently unknown. The entry originates in a study of OX40 agonist ivuxolimab in advanced cancers. General study results and limits: At 0.1 to 3.0 mg/kg, clonal expansion of CD4+ and CD8+ blood T cells had occurred by week 6.

The germline CDR1 and CDR2 sequences are SGHAT and FQDESV (reference sequence). Trimming left V 5 bases short and J 7 bases short, with 9 bases between. There are 12 residues in the CDR3. Produced via immunoSEQ multiplex PCR; TCRdb's table is partial and in-frame only. In the table there are roughly 75,000 clones, more than 70% of which are singletons. The sequencing here drew on CD4+ or CD8+ T cells sorted from blood, taken in a trial of the OX40 agonist ivuxolimab. The chain recombines TRBV11-1 with TRBJ2-1; weak D call: TRBD2 (6 bases). This TCR was sampled from an adult with an advanced solid tumor such as melanoma, head and neck, liver or kidney cancer. The DNA for the CDR3 is TGTGCCAGCAGCCCGGGGAGGAATGAGCAGTTCTTC. This encodes CASSPGRNEQFF. Based on the CDR3 plus reference TRBV11-1 and TRBJ2-1, the full variable domain is EAEVAQSPRYKITEKSQAVAFWCDPISGHATLYWYRQILGQGPELLVQFQDESVVDDSQLPKDRFSAERLKGVDSTLKIQPAELGDSAMYLCASSPGRNEQFFGPGTRLTVL.